This T cell receptor (beta chain) was identified during a study of blood T cell repertoires in COVID-19. Looking at the study overall: Samples representing acute and convalescent COVID-19 were sourced from the United States, Italy and Spain. Sample material is recorded as cDNA or gDNA derived from T cells, B-cell-depleted T cells, or PBMCs.

Per the original methods: Reference gene primers were amplified, and this amplification served to estimate nucleated cell counts. TCRdb's table, derived via immunoSEQ multiplex PCR, lists solely in-frame clones and lacks some. V and J calls and clone size follow that table, whereas D and trimming were derived from the DNA. The sample has roughly 120,000 clones; 90% are singletons. Looked up from germline, CDR1 is LNHDA and CDR2 is SQIVND (reference sequence). This CDR3 has 12 amino acids. The V segment lost 8 bases and the J segment 5 bases; nucleotides outside the gene matches: 5. This clonotype was obtained from a human donor in a cohort sampled during active COVID-19. Sequencing used peripheral blood. The rearrangement uses TRBV19 and TRBJ2-7; 8 positions agree with TRBD1. The CDR3 here is CASQDRVHEQYF. The CDR3 nucleotides read TGTGCCAGTCAGGACAGGGTCCACGAGCAGTACTTC.